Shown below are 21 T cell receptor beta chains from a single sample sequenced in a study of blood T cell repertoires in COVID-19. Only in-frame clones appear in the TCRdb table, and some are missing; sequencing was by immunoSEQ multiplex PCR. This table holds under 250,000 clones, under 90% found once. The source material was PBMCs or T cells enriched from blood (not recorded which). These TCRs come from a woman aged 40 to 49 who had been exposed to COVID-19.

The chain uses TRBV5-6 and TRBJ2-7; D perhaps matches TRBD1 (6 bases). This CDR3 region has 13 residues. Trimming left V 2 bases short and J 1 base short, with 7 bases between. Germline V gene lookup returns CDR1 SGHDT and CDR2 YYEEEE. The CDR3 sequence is CASSFGQSYEQYF. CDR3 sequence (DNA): TGTGCCAGCAGCTTCGGACAGTCCTACGAGCAGTACTTC.

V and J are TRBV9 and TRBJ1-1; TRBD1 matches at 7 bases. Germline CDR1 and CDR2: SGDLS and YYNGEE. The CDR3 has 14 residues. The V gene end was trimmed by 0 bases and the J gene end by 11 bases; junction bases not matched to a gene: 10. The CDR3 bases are TGTGCCAGCAGCGTAGAAGAGGGGGCGTGGGGGGCTTTCTTT. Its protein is CASSVEEGAWGAFF.

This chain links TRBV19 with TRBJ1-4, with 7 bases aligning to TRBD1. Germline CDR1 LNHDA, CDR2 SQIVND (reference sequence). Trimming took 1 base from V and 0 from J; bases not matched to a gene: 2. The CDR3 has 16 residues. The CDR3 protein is CASSIGDRATNEKLFF. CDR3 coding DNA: TGTGCCAGTAGTATAGGGGACAGAGCAACTAATGAAAAACTGTTTTTT. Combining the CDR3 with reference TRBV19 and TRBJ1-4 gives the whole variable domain DGGITQSPKYLFRKEGQNVTLSCEQNLNHDAMYWYRQDPGQGLRLIYYSQIVNDFQKGDIAEGYSVSREKKESFPLTVTSAQKNPTAFYLCASSIGDRATNEKLFFGSGTQLSVL.

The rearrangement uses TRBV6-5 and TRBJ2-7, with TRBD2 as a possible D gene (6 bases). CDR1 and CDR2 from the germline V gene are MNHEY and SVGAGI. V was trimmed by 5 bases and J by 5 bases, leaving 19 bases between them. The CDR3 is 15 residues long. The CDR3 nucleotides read TGTGCCAGCAGTCGAGCAGGACTAACTAATGACGAGCAGTACTTC. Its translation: CASSRAGLTNDEQYF.

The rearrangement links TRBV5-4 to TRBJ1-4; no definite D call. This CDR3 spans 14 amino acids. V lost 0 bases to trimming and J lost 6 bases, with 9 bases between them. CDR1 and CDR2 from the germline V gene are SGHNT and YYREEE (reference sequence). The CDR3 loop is CASSLEWGDEKLFF. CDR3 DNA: TGTGCCAGCAGCTTGGAGTGGGGAGATGAAAAACTGTTTTTT.

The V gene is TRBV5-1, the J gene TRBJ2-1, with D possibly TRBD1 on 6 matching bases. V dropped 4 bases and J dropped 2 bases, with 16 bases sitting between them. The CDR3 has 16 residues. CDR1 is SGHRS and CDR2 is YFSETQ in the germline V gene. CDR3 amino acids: CASSLSRGGTYNEQFF. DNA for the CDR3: TGCGCCAGCAGCCTCTCCAGAGGGGGAACCTACAATGAGCAGTTCTTC.

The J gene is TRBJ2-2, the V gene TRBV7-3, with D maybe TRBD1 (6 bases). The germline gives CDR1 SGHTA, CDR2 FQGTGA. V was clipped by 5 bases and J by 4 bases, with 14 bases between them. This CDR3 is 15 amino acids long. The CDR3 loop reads CASSLSGHFTGELFF. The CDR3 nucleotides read TGTGCCAGCAGCCTATCGGGACACTTCACCGGGGAGCTGTTTTTT.

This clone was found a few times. CDR3 sequence (DNA): TGTGCCAGCAAACAGGGGACGAACTATGGCTACACCTTC. Translated: CASKQGTNYGYTF. The rearrangement joins TRBV10-3 to TRBJ1-2; TRBD1 aligns across 7 bases. The length of the CDR3 is 13 residues. Germline V lookup: CDR1 ENHRY, CDR2 SYGVKD. Losses at the gene ends were 10 bases for V and 2 bases for J; bases not matched to a gene: 7.

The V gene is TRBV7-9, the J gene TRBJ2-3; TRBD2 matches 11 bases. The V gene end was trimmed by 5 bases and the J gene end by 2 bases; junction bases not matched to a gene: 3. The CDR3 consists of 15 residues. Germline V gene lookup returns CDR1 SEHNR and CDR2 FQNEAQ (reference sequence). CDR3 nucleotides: TGTGCCAGCAGCGCGGGACTAGCGGACACAGATACGCAGTATTTT. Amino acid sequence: CASSAGLADTDTQYF.

CDR3 coding DNA: TGTGCCTGGAGTGTTCGAGTCGAGCAGTTCTTC. Encoded protein: CAWSVRVEQFF. The chain combines TRBV30 with TRBJ2-1; D is unresolved. The CDR3 totals 11 residues. Germline loops: CDR1 GTSNPN, CDR2 SVGIG (reference sequence). V dropped 0 bases and J dropped 10 bases, with 7 bases sitting between them.

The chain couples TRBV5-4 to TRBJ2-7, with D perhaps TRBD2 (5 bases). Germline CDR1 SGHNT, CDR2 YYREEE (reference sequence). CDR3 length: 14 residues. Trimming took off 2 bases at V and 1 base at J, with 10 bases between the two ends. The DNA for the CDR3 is TGTGCCAGCAGCTTCAGTACGGGATCCTACGAGCAGTACTTC. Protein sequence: CASSFSTGSYEQYF. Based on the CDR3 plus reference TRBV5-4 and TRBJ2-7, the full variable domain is ETGVTQSPTHLIKTRGQQVTLRCSSQSGHNTVSWYQQALGQGPQFIFQYYREEENGRGNFPPRFSGLQFPNYSSELNVNALELDDSALYLCASSFSTGSYEQYFGPGTRLTVT.

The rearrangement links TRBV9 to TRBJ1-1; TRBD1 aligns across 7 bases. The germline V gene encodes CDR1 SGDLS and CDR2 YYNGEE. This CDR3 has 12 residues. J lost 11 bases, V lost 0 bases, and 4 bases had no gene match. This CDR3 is CASSVDGRGAFF. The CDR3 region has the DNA TGTGCCAGCAGCGTAGATGGCAGGGGGGCTTTCTTT.

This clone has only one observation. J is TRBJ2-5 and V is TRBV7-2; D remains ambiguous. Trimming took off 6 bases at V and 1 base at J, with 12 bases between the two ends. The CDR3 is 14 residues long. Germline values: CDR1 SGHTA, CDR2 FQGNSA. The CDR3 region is CASSFTVTQETQYF. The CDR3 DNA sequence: TGTGCCAGCAGTTTTACAGTGACCCAAGAGACCCAGTACTTC.

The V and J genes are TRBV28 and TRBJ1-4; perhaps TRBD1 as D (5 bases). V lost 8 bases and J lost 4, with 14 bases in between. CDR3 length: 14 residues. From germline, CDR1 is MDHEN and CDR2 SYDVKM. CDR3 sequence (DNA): TGTGCCAGCTCGGACGGGGGGAATAATGAAAAACTGTTTTTT. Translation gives CASSDGGNNEKLFF.

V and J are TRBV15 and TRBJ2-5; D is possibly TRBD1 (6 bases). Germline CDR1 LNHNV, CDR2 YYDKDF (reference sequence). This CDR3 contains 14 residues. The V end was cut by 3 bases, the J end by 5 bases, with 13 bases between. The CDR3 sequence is CATSSDWGRETQYF. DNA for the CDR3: TGTGCCACCAGCAGCGACTGGGGGCGGGAGACCCAGTACTTC.

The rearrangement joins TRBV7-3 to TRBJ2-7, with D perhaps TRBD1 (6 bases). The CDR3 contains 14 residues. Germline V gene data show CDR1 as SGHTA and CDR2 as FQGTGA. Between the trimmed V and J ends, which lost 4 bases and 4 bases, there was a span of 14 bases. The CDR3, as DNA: TGTGCCAGCAGCTCCGGCAAACAGGGTTACGAGCAGTACTTC. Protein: CASSSGKQGYEQYF.

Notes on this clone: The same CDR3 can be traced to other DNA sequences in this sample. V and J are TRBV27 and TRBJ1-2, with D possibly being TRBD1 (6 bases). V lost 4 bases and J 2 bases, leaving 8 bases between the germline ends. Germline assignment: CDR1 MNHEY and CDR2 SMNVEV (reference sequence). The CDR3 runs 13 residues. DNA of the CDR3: TGTGCCAGCAGTTCCCAGGGGAACTATGGCTACACCTTC. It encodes CASSSQGNYGYTF.

This chain's CDR3 is CASSQVPGLGSEQFF. In DNA form, the CDR3 reads TGCGCCAGCAGCCAAGTTCCGGGACTAGGGAGCGAGCAGTTCTTC. The chain combines TRBV4-3 with TRBJ2-1; TRBD2 agrees at 8 bases. The V segment lost 1 base and the J segment 10 bases; nucleotides outside the gene matches: 9. CDR1 is LGHNA, CDR2 YSLEER, per germline. The CDR3 totals 15 residues.

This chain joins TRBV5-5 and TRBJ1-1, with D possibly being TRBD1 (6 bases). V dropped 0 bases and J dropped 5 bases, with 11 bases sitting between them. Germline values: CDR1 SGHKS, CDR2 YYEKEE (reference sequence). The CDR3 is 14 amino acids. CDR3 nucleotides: TGTGCCAGCAGCTTGGCTAGGGGGTGGACTGAAGCTTTCTTT. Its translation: CASSLARGWTEAFF.

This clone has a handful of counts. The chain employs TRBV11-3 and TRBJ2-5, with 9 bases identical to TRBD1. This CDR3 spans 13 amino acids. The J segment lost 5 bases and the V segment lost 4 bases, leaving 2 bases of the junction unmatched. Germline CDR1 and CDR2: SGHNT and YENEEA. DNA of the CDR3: TGTGCCAGCAGCTCTGACAGGGGGGAGACCCAGTACTTC. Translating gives CASSSDRGETQYF.

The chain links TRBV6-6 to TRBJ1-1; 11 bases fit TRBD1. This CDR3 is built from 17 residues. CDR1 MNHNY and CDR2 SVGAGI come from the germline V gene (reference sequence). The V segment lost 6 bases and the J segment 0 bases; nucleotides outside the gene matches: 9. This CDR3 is CASSRGQGAKVNTEAFF. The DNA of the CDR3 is TGTGCCAGCAGCCGAGGACAGGGGGCTAAAGTGAACACTGAAGCTTTCTTT.